The present T cell receptor (beta chain) was sequenced within a study of blood T cell repertoires in COVID-19. Study context: Samples representing acute and convalescent COVID-19 were sourced from the United States, Italy and Spain.

Participants reported their clinical history, and cohort assignment relied on those reports. What the recovered Cohort 3 donors had was two negative PCRs, clearance, or symptom resolution. Authors' data handling: Amplifying reference gene primers gave estimates of nucleated cell counts. TCRdb's copy holds only in-frame clones and misses some; the assay was immunoSEQ multiplex PCR. V and J calls and clone size follow that table, whereas D and trimming were derived from the DNA. The table has under 350,000 clones, approximately 84% seen once. Source material: PBMCs or T cells enriched from blood (not recorded which). This TCR came from a man aged 25-45 years who had recovered from COVID-19.

CDR3 loop: CASSLEGFQPQHF. As DNA, the CDR3 is TGTGCCAGCAGTTTGGAGGGGTTTCAGCCCCAGCATTTT. This chain links TRBV12-3 or TRBV12-4 with TRBJ1-5, with D perhaps TRBD1 (5 bases). V was shortened by 3 bases and J by 6 bases, with 9 bases between the two germline ends. The CDR3 contains 13 residues.